The 20 T cell receptor beta chains given below trace back to one sample, sequenced in a study of T cell clones after liver transplantation. The method was immunoSEQ multiplex PCR; TCRdb's version includes in-frame clones alone and lacks a portion of them. The data show under 35,000 clones, around 94% seen once. The sample consisted of CD8+ T cells from blood, taken 12 months after liver transplant. All receptors derive from a human patient who received a liver transplant. Part of the T cell pool may stem from the graft donor.

This chain uses TRBV15 with TRBJ2-5; TRBD2 might be the D (5 bases). CDR1 is LNHNV and CDR2 is YYDKDF in the germline V gene (reference sequence). This CDR3 contains 15 residues. Trimming took 5 bases from V and 5 from J, leaving 18 bases between them. The CDR3 protein is CATSRQLPSGETQYF. CDR3 bases: TGTGCCACCAGCCGGCAGCTCCCATCGGGGGAGACCCAGTACTTC.

The chain couples TRBV4-1 to TRBJ2-5; either TRBD1 or TRBD2 may supply D (5 bases each). The J call may be wrong; the DNA end is better matched by TRBJ2-7. The CDR3 extends over 14 amino acids. From germline, CDR1 is MGHRA and CDR2 YSYEKL. The CDR3 region has the DNA TGCGCCAGCAGCTTCCGGGACGGAGTCTACGAGCAGTACTTC. Amino acids: CASSFRDGVYEQYF.

V is TRBV5-1 and J is TRBJ1-1; 7 positions match TRBD1. The CDR3 spans 14 residues. The germline CDR1 and CDR2 sequences are SGHRS and YFSETQ. The V and J ends lost 5 bases and 0 bases, in that order; junction bases with no gene match: 4. CDR3 residues: CASRGDRLNTEAFF. CDR3 in DNA: TGCGCCAGCAGGGGGGACAGACTGAACACTGAAGCTTTCTTT.

The chain carries TRBV11-3 and TRBJ1-2; TRBD1 agrees at 8 bases. CDR1 and CDR2 (germline): SGHNT, YENEEA. The CDR3 contains 15 residues. Trimming at V came to 4 bases and at J to 4 bases, leaving 8 bases not matched to a gene. As DNA, the CDR3 is TGTGCCAGCAGCTCGCCGACAGGGGCGAGCTATGGCTACACCTTC. Its translation: CASSSPTGASYGYTF.

The chain carries TRBV27 and TRBJ1-5; D perhaps matches TRBD1 (5 bases). The CDR3 is 13 residues long. Deletions cut 6 bases from V and 2 bases from J, with 8 bases between. Germline-derived CDR1 and CDR2 are MNHEY and SMNVEV (reference sequence). The DNA of the CDR3 is TGTGCCAGCAGCTGGGGCCGCAATCAGCCCCAGCATTTT. As protein: CASSWGRNQPQHF.

V gene TRBV21-1 combines with J gene TRBJ1-4; the DNA was not used to check the table's D call, TRBD1. TRBV21-1 is noted as a pseudogene. The CDR3 sequence is 19 residues long. This chain's CDR3 is CASSKGPRDRSSTNEKLFF. DNA for the CDR3: TGTGCCAGCAGCAAGGGCCCCCGGGACAGAAGTTCAACTAATGAAAAACTGTTTTTT.

The V call is TRBV19, the J call TRBJ1-1; D is unclear. The CDR3 is 14 residues long. Germline V gene data show CDR1 as LNHDA and CDR2 as SQIVND (reference sequence). Trimming removed 1 base from V and 4 bases from J, with 10 bases in between. CDR3 in DNA: TGTGCCAGTAGTATAGGGGCAGGTAGCACTGAAGCTTTCTTT. Translating it yields CASSIGAGSTEAFF. The full variable domain, rest sourced from reference TRBV19 and TRBJ1-1, is DGGITQSPKYLFRKEGQNVTLSCEQNLNHDAMYWYRQDPGQGLRLIYYSQIVNDFQKGDIAEGYSVSREKKESFPLTVTSAQKNPTAFYLCASSIGAGSTEAFFGQGTRLTVV.

The V and J genes are TRBV19 and TRBJ2-2; 10 nucleotides agree with TRBD2. This CDR3 region has 15 residues. J gave up 6 bases and V 5 bases, and 6 bases lay outside the gene matches. Germline V CDR1 and CDR2: LNHDA, SQIVND (reference sequence). In DNA, the CDR3 is TGTGCCAGTAGTGAAGCGGGAGGGGTGCCCGGGGAGCTGTTTTTT. This codes for CASSEAGGVPGELFF.

The chain employs TRBV7-2 and TRBJ2-7; D is possibly TRBD1 (5 bases). Germline assignment: CDR1 SGHTA and CDR2 FQGNSA. Trimming left V 5 bases short and J 2 bases short, with 13 bases between. The CDR3 has 14 residues. Written as DNA, the CDR3 is TGTGCCAGCAGCCCCCCAGGGCGCGCCTACGAGCAGTACTTC. It yields the protein CASSPPGRAYEQYF.

The chain joins TRBV7-8 to TRBJ2-1; 11 bases match TRBD2. The CDR3 consists of 18 residues. The trim removed 1 base at V and 3 bases at J, leaving 8 bases unmatched. Germline V gene lookup returns CDR1 SGHVS and CDR2 FQNEAQ. The CDR3 DNA reads as TGTGCCAGCAGCTTAGGGGTAGCGGGAGGGACTCTCTACAATGAGCAGTTCTTC. Protein sequence: CASSLGVAGGTLYNEQFF.

This chain links TRBV7-6 with TRBJ2-7; 7 bases match TRBD2. With V trimmed by 5 bases and J by 5 bases, 15 bases remained unmatched. The CDR3 spans 16 residues. Germline V lookup: CDR1 SGHVS, CDR2 FNYEAQ. The CDR3 sequence: CASSPLLRGSGHEQYF. CDR3 sequence (DNA): TGTGCCAGCAGCCCCCTCCTCCGCGGGAGTGGCCACGAGCAGTACTTC.

The chain joins TRBV9 to TRBJ1-2; 10 positions agree with TRBD1. The CDR3 covers 13 residues. Per germline, CDR1 SGDLS and CDR2 YYNGEE. Trimming removed 6 bases from V and 7 bases from J; junction bases left unmatched: 6. The CDR3: CASTYRDRGGYTF. For the CDR3, the DNA is TGTGCCAGCACCTACCGGGACAGGGGTGGCTACACCTTC.

J is TRBJ1-5 and V is TRBV27; D is undetermined. The CDR3 is 12 amino acids. Germline CDR1 and CDR2: MNHEY and SMNVEV (reference sequence). V was trimmed by 4 bases and J by 3 bases, leaving 4 bases between them. The CDR3 DNA is TGTGCCAGCAGTTCTTTCAATCAGCCCCAGCATTTT. Protein: CASSSFNQPQHF.

The V gene is TRBV9, the J gene TRBJ1-1; the D gene is possibly TRBD1 (6 bases). Trimming took off 1 base at V and 1 base at J, with 11 bases between the two ends. Per the germline V gene, CDR1 is SGDLS and CDR2 is YYNGEE. The CDR3 is 15 amino acids. Written as DNA, the CDR3 is TGTGCCAGCAGCGTATGGGGGGGCACGAACACTGAAGCTTTCTTT. It specifies CASSVWGGTNTEAFF.

CDR3 DNA: TGTGCCAGCAGCCAAGATCTAACCCCCGGGACAGGTAATCAGCCCCAGCATTTT. This encodes CASSQDLTPGTGNQPQHF. The chain links TRBV4-2 to TRBJ1-5; 8 bases line up with TRBD1. CDR3 length equals 18 residues. Trimming cost V 0 bases and J 4 bases; bases outside gene matches: 11. CDR1 is LGHNA, CDR2 YNFKEQ, per germline.

The chain links TRBV13 to TRBJ2-6; 7 bases are shared with TRBD1. The CDR3 spans 19 residues. The J segment lost 0 bases and the V segment lost 4 bases, leaving 12 bases of the junction unmatched. CDR1 PRHDT and CDR2 FYEKMQ come from the germline V gene (reference sequence). This CDR3 reads CASSSTPGQISSGANVLTF. CDR3 in DNA: TGTGCCAGCAGCTCAACGCCGGGACAGATATCCTCTGGGGCCAACGTCCTGACTTTC.

The genes are TRBV7-3 and TRBJ2-7; 7 bases are shared with TRBD1. The CDR3 contains 14 residues. J was trimmed by 5 bases and V by 0 bases; bases with no gene match: 4. Germline CDR1 reads SGHTA; CDR2 reads FQGTGA. The CDR3 DNA is TGTGCCAGCAGCTTAACTGAGGGGGCCCACGAGCAGTACTTC. The encoded protein is CASSLTEGAHEQYF.

This chain links TRBV11-3 with TRBJ2-7; D perhaps matches TRBD2 (6 bases). The CDR3 spans 17 residues. The germline V gene encodes CDR1 SGHNT and CDR2 YENEEA. The V gene lost 4 bases and the J gene lost 0 bases, with 19 bases spanning the gap. CDR3 protein: CASSSRTGTGSSYEQYF. The CDR3 DNA is TGTGCCAGCAGCTCGCGTACCGGGACTGGAAGCTCCTACGAGCAGTACTTC.

A word on this clone: The germline gene is not matched at one end of the junction; a read error may be the cause. This rearrangement joins TRBV5-5 to TRBJ1-5; no firm D call. There are 13 residues in the CDR3. CDR1 is SGHKS and CDR2 is YYEKEE in the germline V gene (reference sequence). CDR3 protein: CASSLDPDQPQHF. The CDR3 DNA is TGTGCCAGCAGTTTGGACCCCGATCAGCCCCAGCATTTT.

The rearrangement joins TRBV29-1 to TRBJ2-7, with D uncertain. The germline V gene has CDR1 SQVTM and CDR2 ANQGSEA. This CDR3 comprises 13 residues. V was cut by 0 bases and J by 0 bases, with 6 bases left in between. The CDR3 region is CSVEEETSYEQYF. Written as DNA, the CDR3 is TGCAGCGTTGAAGAGGAGACCTCCTACGAGCAGTACTTC.